Listed below are T cell receptor beta chains from one sample, sequenced in a study of T cell responses to AZD1222 COVID-19 vaccine. The repertoire was sequenced with immunoSEQ multiplex PCR; TCRdb's copy has only in-frame clones and lacks some. The listing records about 140,000 clones. Material for sequencing was peripheral blood. These receptor sequences come from an adult in good health. Both conserved end residues are part of each CDR3. Fields, in order: V gene, D gene, J gene, CDR3 DNA, CDR3 protein. D genes are given only for firm matches.

V gene: TRBV21-1
D gene: -
J gene: TRBJ2-7
CDR3 DNA: TGTGCCAGCAGCAGCGGCAACGGCCTAGCGGTTCCCTACGAGCAGTACTTC
CDR3 protein: CASSSGNGLAVPYEQYF

V gene: TRBV12-3/TRBV12-4
D gene: -
J gene: TRBJ1-1
CDR3 DNA: TGTGCCAGCAGTCCCAGGGCAGACACTGAAGCTTTCTTT
CDR3 protein: CASSPRADTEAFF

V gene: TRBV6-1
D gene: -
J gene: TRBJ2-2
CDR3 DNA: TGTGCCAGCAGTGGCCCCCTGCGGGGGCCAACGAACACCGGGGAGCTGTTTTTT
CDR3 protein: CASSGPLRGPTNTGELFF

V gene: TRBV7-2
D gene: -
J gene: TRBJ1-1
CDR3 DNA: TGTGCCAGCAGCTTAGGTTGGGGGCAGCTTGAAGCTTTCTTT
CDR3 protein: CASSLGWGQLEAFF

V gene: TRBV12-5
D gene: -
J gene: TRBJ2-4
CDR3 DNA: TGTGCTAGTGCGTACCCCGGCGGCATTCAGTACTTC
CDR3 protein: CASAYPGGIQYF

V gene: TRBV5-4
D gene: -
J gene: TRBJ2-7
CDR3 DNA: TGTGCCAGCAGTCCAGCAGGGGCCTACGAGCAGTACTTC
CDR3 protein: CASSPAGAYEQYF

V gene: TRBV27
D gene: -
J gene: TRBJ1-1
CDR3 DNA: TGTGCCAGCAAGCGGGGGAACACTGAAGCTTTCTTT
CDR3 protein: CASKRGNTEAFF

V gene: TRBV28
D gene: -
J gene: TRBJ1-2
CDR3 DNA: TGTGCCAGCAGCAACTGGGATGGCTACACCTTC
CDR3 protein: CASSNWDGYTF

V gene: TRBV25-1
D gene: -
J gene: TRBJ1-1
CDR3 DNA: TGTGCCAGCAGTGAGGGTCGTAAGACTGAAGCTTTCTTT
CDR3 protein: CASSEGRKTEAFF

V gene: TRBV19
D gene: TRBD1
J gene: TRBJ1-2
CDR3 DNA: TGTGCCAGTACCCAGGACAGGGGGTTTGGCTACACCTTC
CDR3 protein: CASTQDRGFGYTF

V gene: TRBV12-5
D gene: -
J gene: TRBJ2-7
CDR3 DNA: TGTGCTAGTGGTTTGGTACTGGCAGGGTCCCACGAGCAGTACTTC
CDR3 protein: CASGLVLAGSHEQYF

V gene: TRBV30
D gene: -
J gene: TRBJ2-5
CDR3 DNA: TGTGCCTGGAGTGTACGTGCAGACCTGCGGTACTTC
CDR3 protein: CAWSVRADLRYF

V gene: TRBV7-2
D gene: -
J gene: TRBJ1-1
CDR3 DNA: TGTGCCAGCAGCTTAAGCGGAGGGACGGCCACTGAAGCTTTCTTT
CDR3 protein: CASSLSGGTATEAFF

V gene: TRBV7-7
D gene: -
J gene: TRBJ1-1
CDR3 DNA: TGTGCCAGCAGCCCGCTGACGATGCGCACTGAAGCTTTCTTT
CDR3 protein: CASSPLTMRTEAFF

V gene: TRBV2
D gene: -
J gene: TRBJ2-2
CDR3 DNA: TGTGCCAGCAGTGATAGACAGCAGAGAACCGGGGAGCTGTTTTTT
CDR3 protein: CASSDRQQRTGELFF

V gene: TRBV4-3
D gene: TRBD1
J gene: TRBJ2-5
CDR3 DNA: TGCGCCAGCAGCCATACGTCGGGACAGGGGGCTGGAGAGACCCAGTACTTC
CDR3 protein: CASSHTSGQGAGETQYF

V gene: TRBV6-5
D gene: TRBD1
J gene: TRBJ1-1
CDR3 DNA: TGTGCCATAAACAGGGGGCGAGGCACTGAAGCTTTCTTT
CDR3 protein: CAINRGRGTEAFF

V gene: TRBV5-4
D gene: TRBD2
J gene: TRBJ2-1
CDR3 DNA: TGTGCCAGCAGCTTTACTAGCGGTAGTTACAATGAGCAGTTCTTC
CDR3 protein: CASSFTSGSYNEQFF

V gene: TRBV19
D gene: -
J gene: TRBJ1-5
CDR3 DNA: TGTGCCAGTAGTGCCGCCGTGGCACCCTGGAGCAATCAGCCCCAGCATTTT
CDR3 protein: CASSAAVAPWSNQPQHF

V gene: TRBV19
D gene: -
J gene: TRBJ1-1
CDR3 DNA: TGTGCCAGTGCCTTCATGAACACTGAAGCTTTCTTT
CDR3 protein: CASAFMNTEAFF

V gene: TRBV24-1
D gene: TRBD1
J gene: TRBJ1-2
CDR3 DNA: TGTGCCACCAGTGATGCCGAGACAGGGCGAGATGGCTACACCTTC
CDR3 protein: CATSDAETGRDGYTF

V gene: TRBV7-2
D gene: -
J gene: TRBJ1-5
CDR3 DNA: TGTGCCAGCAGCTTAGTAGGGACAAATAGCAATCAGCCCCAGCATTTT
CDR3 protein: CASSLVGTNSNQPQHF

V gene: TRBV3-1/TRBV3-2
D gene: TRBD1
J gene: TRBJ1-3
CDR3 DNA: TGTGCCAGCAGCCAAGACAGGGGGTTTACTCGAAACACCATATATTTT
CDR3 protein: CASSQDRGFTRNTIYF

V gene: TRBV7-9
D gene: TRBD1
J gene: TRBJ2-3
CDR3 DNA: TGTGCCAGCAGCTGGGGGACAGGGGAGGCAGATACGCAGTATTTT
CDR3 protein: CASSWGTGEADTQYF

V gene: TRBV7-8
D gene: -
J gene: TRBJ1-2
CDR3 DNA: TGTGCCAGCAGCTTGACTTTGTCGAGGGACGGCTACACCTTC
CDR3 protein: CASSLTLSRDGYTF

V gene: TRBV11-3
D gene: -
J gene: TRBJ1-1
CDR3 DNA: TGTGCCAGCAGCCCGGTCTACAGATCTATGAACACTGAAGCTTTCTTT
CDR3 protein: CASSPVYRSMNTEAFF

V gene: TRBV7-3
D gene: TRBD1
J gene: TRBJ1-6
CDR3 DNA: TGTGCCAGCAGCTTAACGCCGACAGGGGGCAAAGAGAATTCACCCCTCCACTTT
CDR3 protein: CASSLTPTGGKENSPLHF

V gene: TRBV6-5
D gene: TRBD1
J gene: TRBJ1-6
CDR3 DNA: TGTGCCAGCAGTTCCAAGGGGGGACAGGGGACTTCACCCCTCCACTTT
CDR3 protein: CASSSKGGQGTSPLHF

V gene: TRBV29-1
D gene: TRBD1
J gene: TRBJ1-1
CDR3 DNA: TGCAGCGTTGCACACAGGGGAACTGAAGCTTTCTTT
CDR3 protein: CSVAHRGTEAFF

V gene: TRBV28
D gene: -
J gene: TRBJ2-5
CDR3 DNA: TGTGCCAGCAGCATCATGTTAGAGACCCAGTACTTC
CDR3 protein: CASSIMLETQYF

V gene: TRBV6-5
D gene: TRBD1
J gene: TRBJ1-1
CDR3 DNA: TGTGCCAGCAAGTCTGGAACTACAGGGGGAACTGAAGCTTTCTTT
CDR3 protein: CASKSGTTGGTEAFF

V gene: TRBV5-5
D gene: TRBD2
J gene: TRBJ2-1
CDR3 DNA: TGTGCCAGCAGCTTGGAAGCTAGCGGGGGCCCTTACAATGAGCAGTTCTTC
CDR3 protein: CASSLEASGGPYNEQFF

V gene: TRBV5-1
D gene: TRBD1
J gene: TRBJ1-1
CDR3 DNA: TGCGCCAGCAGCTTCACGACAGGGATGAACACTGAAGCTTTCTTT
CDR3 protein: CASSFTTGMNTEAFF

V gene: TRBV5-1
D gene: TRBD2
J gene: TRBJ2-7
CDR3 DNA: TGCGCCAGCAGCCCGGGACTAGCGGGGGGGCCCGGCTCCTACGAGCAGTACTTC
CDR3 protein: CASSPGLAGGPGSYEQYF

V gene: TRBV6-5
D gene: -
J gene: TRBJ2-2
CDR3 DNA: TGTGCCAGCAGGAGGACGGGAGTATTCTCCGGGGAGCTGTTTTTT
CDR3 protein: CASRRTGVFSGELFF

V gene: TRBV7-2
D gene: TRBD1
J gene: TRBJ1-2
CDR3 DNA: TGTGCCAGCAGCTTAGCAGGACAGGGAGGTGGCTACACCTTC
CDR3 protein: CASSLAGQGGGYTF

V gene: TRBV2
D gene: TRBD1
J gene: TRBJ1-4
CDR3 DNA: TGTGCCAGCAGTGTCCAGGGGGCCTCTAATGAAAAACTGTTTTTT
CDR3 protein: CASSVQGASNEKLFF